Each of the 26 T cell receptor beta chains below was sequenced from the same sample in a study of blood T cell repertoires in COVID-19. Libraries were prepared by immunoSEQ multiplex PCR; TCRdb keeps only in-frame clonotypes and omits some of them. The sample has about 70,000 clones; approximately 90% are singletons. The sequenced sample was peripheral blood. The source is a man aged 50-59 years with COVID-19, enrolled during active disease.

CDR3 DNA sequence: TGTGCCAGCAGCCCCGGGACAGGAGGGACCAATCAGCCCCAGCATTTT. Amino acids: CASSPGTGGTNQPQHF. The rearrangement uses TRBV9 and TRBJ1-5; the match to TRBD1 covers 8 bases. CDR3 size: 16 residues. V dropped 4 bases and J dropped 3; count of bases not matched to a gene: 9. Germline assignment: CDR1 SGDLS and CDR2 YYNGEE.

CDR3 DNA sequence: TGTGCCAGCAGCGGGGGACTAGCGGGTCTCGAGCAGTACTTC. Translating gives CASSGGLAGLEQYF. The chain couples TRBV9 to TRBJ2-7, with TRBD2 identical over 12 bases. The CDR3 has 14 residues. Germline assignment: CDR1 SGDLS and CDR2 YYNGEE. The V and J ends lost 3 bases and 6 bases, in that order; junction bases with no gene match: 4.

V is TRBV7-6 and J is TRBJ2-5, with TRBD1 matching over 7 bases. The CDR3 extends over 15 amino acids. In germline, CDR1 is SGHVS, CDR2 FNYEAQ. With V trimmed by 1 base and J by 2 bases, 4 bases remained unmatched. DNA of the CDR3: TGTGCCAGCAGCTTAGGGGCAGGGGGTCAAGAGACCCAGTACTTC. Amino acid sequence: CASSLGAGGQETQYF.

The V gene is TRBV7-2, the J gene TRBJ1-5; maybe TRBD1 (5 bases). Germline V gene lookup returns CDR1 SGHTA and CDR2 FQGNSA. CDR3 length: 14 residues. Trimming shortened V by 7 bases and J by 6 bases, and 16 bases separated the two germline ends. The CDR3 coding sequence is TGTGCCAGCACCCTACGGGGCGGGATTCAGCCCCAGCATTTT. Its translation: CASTLRGGIQPQHF.

The chain uses TRBV18 and TRBJ1-2; perhaps TRBD1 as D (5 bases). V lost 5 bases to trimming and J lost 2 bases, with 9 bases between them. The germline CDR1 and CDR2 sequences are KGHSH and LQKENI. The CDR3 consists of 13 residues. CDR3 protein: CASSSKGNYGYTF. CDR3 bases: TGTGCCAGCTCATCCAAGGGGAACTATGGCTACACCTTC.

The chain joins TRBV19 to TRBJ2-1, with 13 bases fitting TRBD2. The CDR3 length is 17 residues. Germline assignment: CDR1 LNHDA and CDR2 SQIVND (reference sequence). V lost 3 bases, J lost 4 bases, and 6 bases stayed unmatched. The DNA for the CDR3 is TGTGCCAGTAGTATCCAACAGGGACTAGCGGGATACAATGAGCAGTTCTTC. Encoded protein: CASSIQQGLAGYNEQFF.

The chain combines TRBV28 with TRBJ1-1; 8 bases line up with TRBD1. CDR3 length: 19 amino acids. The germline gives CDR1 MDHEN, CDR2 SYDVKM. V lost 1 base to trimming and J lost 1 base; unmatched junction nucleotides: 14. CDR3 protein: CASSLFGRGQGSRNTEAFF. The DNA of the CDR3 is TGTGCCAGCAGTTTATTTGGCAGGGGGCAAGGGTCAAGGAACACTGAAGCTTTCTTT.

The V call is TRBV6-5, the J call TRBJ1-4; D is perhaps TRBD1 (6 bases). This CDR3 has 13 amino acids. CDR1 MNHEY and CDR2 SVGAGI come from the germline V gene. Trimming stripped 8 bases from V and 5 bases from J, with 12 bases between. The CDR3 nucleotides are TGTGCCAGCCGACGGACAGTAAATGAAAAACTGTTTTTT. This sequence encodes CASRRTVNEKLFF.

V gene TRBV28 combines with J gene TRBJ1-2; TRBD1 is a possible D gene (5 bases). The CDR3 is 11 amino acids. V dropped 7 bases and J dropped 6 bases, with 9 bases sitting between them. Germline loops: CDR1 MDHEN, CDR2 SYDVKM. The CDR3 protein is CASNTGDGYTF. The CDR3 nucleotides are TGTGCCAGCAATACAGGAGATGGCTACACCTTC.

This clone was seen just once. The gene calls are TRBV27 and TRBJ1-6, with D possibly being TRBD1 (6 bases). Germline values: CDR1 MNHEY, CDR2 SMNVEV (reference sequence). The CDR3 consists of 14 residues. Trimming shortened V by 3 bases and J by 10 bases, and 13 bases separated the two germline ends. In DNA, the CDR3 is TGTGCCAGCAGTTTGTGGGGGCTAGGGTCACCCCTCCACTTT. Its translation: CASSLWGLGSPLHF.

This chain uses TRBV6-1 with TRBJ2-1; 10 nucleotides line up with TRBD2. With V trimmed by 1 base and J by 12 bases, 12 bases remained unmatched. This CDR3 comprises 16 residues. Germline loops: CDR1 MNHNS, CDR2 SASEGT. CDR3 in amino acids: CASSEETASGRSRQFF. The CDR3 nucleotides are TGTGCCAGCAGTGAAGAAACGGCTAGCGGGAGAAGTCGGCAGTTCTTC.

This clone was counted a single time. The chain has TRBV7-9 and TRBJ2-1; TRBD1 is a possible D gene (6 bases). This CDR3 has 13 residues. CDR1 and CDR2 (germline): SEHNR, FQNEAQ (reference sequence). Deletions cut 3 bases from V and 10 bases from J, with 13 bases between. As DNA, the CDR3 is TGTGCCAGCAGCTTGGGGACACCGGCCGAGCAGTTCTTC. It yields the protein CASSLGTPAEQFF. The complete variable domain, with remaining parts taken from reference TRBV7-9 and TRBJ2-1, reads DTGVSQNPRHKITKRGQNVTFRCDPISEHNRLYWYRQTLGQGPEFLTYFQNEAQLEKSRLLSDRFSAERPKGSFSTLEIQRTEQGDSAMYLCASSLGTPAEQFFGPGTRLTVL.

The rearrangement joins TRBV11-1 to TRBJ2-1, with 11 positions matching TRBD2. The CDR3 runs to 15 residues. Unmatched junction bases numbered 6, after V lost 5 bases and J lost 6 bases. CDR1 and CDR2 from the germline V gene are SGHAT and FQDESV (reference sequence). CDR3 in amino acids: CASSPGLADGNEQFF. DNA for the CDR3: TGTGCCAGCAGCCCGGGACTAGCGGATGGCAATGAGCAGTTCTTC.

This chain joins TRBV5-8 and TRBJ2-5, with D unresolved. Germline loops: CDR1 SGHTS, CDR2 YDEGEE. V was trimmed by 4 bases and J by 2 bases, leaving 6 bases between them. CDR3 length: 12 amino acids. Written as DNA, the CDR3 is TGTGCCAGCAGCGCGCAACAAGAGACCCAGTACTTC. Translating it yields CASSAQQETQYF.

The chain recombines TRBV11-2 with TRBJ2-1; 7 bases line up with TRBD2. V lost 3 bases to trimming and J lost 4 bases; unmatched junction nucleotides: 3. Germline V gene sequence: CDR1 SGHAT, CDR2 FQNNGV. The CDR3 has 14 amino acids. CDR3 residues: CASSLPREYNEQFF. The CDR3 bases are TGTGCCAGCAGCTTGCCGCGGGAGTACAATGAGCAGTTCTTC.

The chain uses TRBV6-6 and TRBJ2-3, with 10 bases lining up with TRBD2. This CDR3 has 13 amino acids. Germline CDR1 and CDR2: MNHNY and SVGAGI (reference sequence). With 6 bases clipped from V and 8 bases from J, the junction kept 5 bases outside the gene matches. CDR3 in DNA: TGTGCCAGCAGCCCCGGGACTAGCGCTACGCAGTATTTT. Translated, it gives CASSPGTSATQYF.

For the CDR3, the DNA is TGTGCCAGCAGCTTAATCACAGGGGGCGGTGGGAATGAGCAGTTCTTC. It encodes CASSLITGGGGNEQFF. This chain joins TRBV7-9 and TRBJ2-1; 9 nucleotides align to TRBD1. The germline CDR1 and CDR2 sequences are SEHNR and FQNEAQ (reference sequence). There are 16 residues in the CDR3. With 2 bases clipped from V and 7 bases from J, the junction kept 9 bases outside the gene matches.

The CDR3 reads CAWSVLGRLSNEQFF. CDR3 coding DNA: TGTGCCTGGAGTGTACTCGGGAGATTGAGTAATGAGCAGTTCTTC. V gene TRBV30 combines with J gene TRBJ2-1; a weak D match, TRBD2 (6 bases). Germline values: CDR1 GTSNPN, CDR2 SVGIG (reference sequence). This CDR3 has 15 amino acids. V gave up 0 bases and J gave up 7 bases, with 16 bases separating them.

The V call is TRBV4-1, the J call TRBJ2-1; D possibly corresponds to TRBD1 (6 bases). The V gene's germline CDR1 is MGHRA and CDR2 YSYEKL. V lost 4 bases, J lost 7 bases, and 20 bases lay in between. The CDR3 is 16 residues long. This CDR3 is CASSPGVLGFGNEQFF. CDR3 in DNA: TGCGCCAGCAGCCCAGGGGTGCTGGGTTTTGGGAATGAGCAGTTCTTC.

The chain joins TRBV6-2 or TRBV6-3 to TRBJ2-7; 8 bases are shared with TRBD2. Germline trimming cut 2 bases from V and 1 base from J; bases unmatched to any gene: 4. CDR1 and CDR2 from the germline V gene are MNHEY and SVGEGT. CDR3 size: 15 residues. CDR3 DNA: TGTGCCAGCAGTTACCGCGGGGGGTGGTCCTACGAGCAGTACTTC. It translates to CASSYRGGWSYEQYF.

The gene calls are TRBV12-3 or TRBV12-4 and TRBJ2-1, with TRBD2 matching 14 bases. With 5 bases clipped from V and 15 bases from J, the junction kept 6 bases outside the gene matches. This CDR3 contains 13 residues. The CDR3 is CASSRGLAGGGFF. DNA of the CDR3: TGTGCCAGCAGTAGAGGACTAGCGGGAGGCGGGTTCTTC.

V gene TRBV9 combines with J gene TRBJ2-1; 14 bases match TRBD2. The CDR3 is 15 residues long. The V gene's germline CDR1 is SGDLS and CDR2 YYNGEE. With 3 bases clipped from V and 10 bases from J, the junction kept 6 bases outside the gene matches. CDR3 in amino acids: CASSAGLAGGFEQFF. As DNA, the CDR3 is TGTGCCAGCAGCGCAGGACTAGCGGGAGGCTTCGAGCAGTTCTTC.

The V and J genes are TRBV2 and TRBJ2-6, with no clear D. Germline values: CDR1 SNHLY, CDR2 FYNNEI. V was trimmed by 5 bases and J by 0 bases, leaving 5 bases between them. CDR3 length: 14 residues. CDR3 DNA: TGTGCCAGCAGTTACAGCTCTGGGGCCAACGTCCTGACTTTC. Its translation: CASSYSSGANVLTF.

In DNA, the CDR3 is TGTGCCAGCAGAAAGACAGGGGGCGACGGTGGCTACACCTTC. This gives the protein CASRKTGGDGGYTF. The chain carries TRBV6-6 and TRBJ1-2; 10 bases map to TRBD1. V shed 6 bases and J 7 bases; nucleotides not matched to a gene: 8. Per the germline V gene, CDR1 is MNHNY and CDR2 is SVGAGI (reference sequence). There are 14 residues in the CDR3.

The chain has TRBV10-1 and TRBJ2-2, with 7 bases identical to TRBD1. Germline V gene lookup returns CDR1 WNHNN and CDR2 SYGVQD (reference sequence). The ends lost 0 bases at V and 4 bases at J; junction bases unmatched: 2. This CDR3 contains 15 residues. The CDR3 nucleotides read TGCGCCAGCAGTGAGTCGAGGGGGCCCACCGGGGAGCTGTTTTTT. Protein product: CASSESRGPTGELFF.

The rearrangement uses TRBV19 and TRBJ2-5; 8 bases are a match to TRBD1. CDR1 and CDR2 from the germline V gene are LNHDA and SQIVND (reference sequence). The CDR3 runs 15 residues. The ends lost 8 bases at V and 2 bases at J; junction bases unmatched: 10. The CDR3 sequence: CASGPRGTGQETQYF. The CDR3 region has the DNA TGTGCCAGTGGCCCGCGCGGGACAGGTCAAGAGACCCAGTACTTC.